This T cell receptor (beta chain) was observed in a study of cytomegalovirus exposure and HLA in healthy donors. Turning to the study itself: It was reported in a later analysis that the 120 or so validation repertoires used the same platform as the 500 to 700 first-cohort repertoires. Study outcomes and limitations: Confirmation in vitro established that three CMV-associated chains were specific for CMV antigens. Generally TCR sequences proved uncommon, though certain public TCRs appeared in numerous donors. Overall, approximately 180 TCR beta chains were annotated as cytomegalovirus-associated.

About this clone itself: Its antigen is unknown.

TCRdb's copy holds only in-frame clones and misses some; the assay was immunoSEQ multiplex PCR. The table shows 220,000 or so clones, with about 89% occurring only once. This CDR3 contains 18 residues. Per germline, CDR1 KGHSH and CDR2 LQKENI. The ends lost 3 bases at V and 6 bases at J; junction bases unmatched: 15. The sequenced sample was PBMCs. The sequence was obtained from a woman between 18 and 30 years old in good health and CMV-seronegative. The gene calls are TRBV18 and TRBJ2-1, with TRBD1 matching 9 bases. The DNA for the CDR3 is TGTGCCAGCTCACCCCCCACGATCGGGACAGGGAAATTCAATGAGCAGTTCTTC. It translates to CASSPPTIGTGKFNEQFF.